This entry features one T cell receptor beta chain sequence. Antigen: not known. Each TRB cDNA library was prepared by 5' RACE (with UMI labels). TCRdb reprocessed the 5' RACE reads and stores each CDR3 protein as one record, lacking DNA. The sample features around 63,000 distinct CDR3 sequences, with over 4% in its top ten. These data belong to a study of CXCR3-negative and CXCR3-positive naive CD8 T cells. Study-wide results and caveats: TRB CDR3s of CXCR3-positive naive cells were more hydrophobic than those of CXCR3-negative naive cells. In cryopreserved cells, CXCR3 expression partially decreased, and fresh PBMCs were used in most assays. Naive CXCR3-positive and CXCR3-negative cells shared similar TRBV-TRBJ usage, unlike memory cells.

Germline CDR1 is DFQATT and CDR2 is SNEGSKA (reference sequence). The CDR3 sequence is 13 residues long. The V call is TRBV20-1, the J call TRBJ2-5; TCRdb returns TRBD1, unconfirmable since there is no DNA. Sequencing used naive CXCR3+ CD8+ T cells from blood. As for subset: CD45RO-CCR7+CD27+CD95- naive CD8+ T cells expressing CXCR3 (TNR3+). The receptor was derived from a human donor in good health. Some clones in this sample may be carry-over from other donors' samples. CDR3 residues: CSAPTGAAETQYF.